A single sample is the source of the 23 T cell receptor beta chains below, sequenced in a study of blood T cell repertoires in COVID-19 (dated by TCRdb to 2018 to 2020). The method was the immunoSEQ multiplex PCR assay. The table was pulled from immuneACCESS by TCRdb, which kept in-frame rearrangements only. Such tables lose some clones; where checked, under half of the loss comes from unresolved V genes, and the rest has no known cause. Recorded for this sample are 450,000 or so clones; around 90% of them occurred a single time. Approximately 0.92% of the sample is taken by the ten largest. Material: peripheral blood. Receptors were obtained from a man younger than 35 with COVID-19, enrolled during active disease.

V usage is TRBV10-1 and J usage is TRBJ2-3; perhaps TRBD2 as D (5 bases). Deletions cut 0 bases from V and 2 bases from J, with 15 bases between. This CDR3 spans 17 amino acids. Germline-derived CDR1 and CDR2 are WNHNN and SYGVQD (reference sequence). The CDR3 nucleotides are TGCGCCAGCAGTGAGTCGATGCCCGCTAGCTCCACAGATACGCAGTATTTT. Translated, it gives CASSESMPASSTDTQYF.

The J gene is TRBJ2-2, the V gene TRBV5-1, with 7 bases that match TRBD2. This CDR3 has 15 amino acids. Losses at the gene ends were 0 bases for V and 4 bases for J; bases not matched to a gene: 3. Per germline, CDR1 SGHRS and CDR2 YFSETQ. CDR3 amino acids: CASSLGSGTTGELFF. The CDR3 DNA sequence: TGCGCCAGCAGCTTGGGCAGCGGGACCACCGGGGAGCTGTTTTTT.

The chain carries TRBV2 and TRBJ1-5; D unresolved. The CDR3 contains 14 residues. The V and J ends lost 5 bases and 4 bases respectively, with 12 bases between them. Germline-derived CDR1 and CDR2 are SNHLY and FYNNEI. CDR3 protein: CASSTNSVNQPQHF. The CDR3 nucleotides read TGTGCCAGCAGTACAAACAGTGTAAATCAGCCCCAGCATTTT.

V gene TRBV9 combines with J gene TRBJ2-2; D is undetermined. Trimming took 0 bases from V and 3 from J, leaving 9 bases between them. Germline CDR1 and CDR2: SGDLS and YYNGEE. This CDR3 contains 15 residues. The CDR3 loop is CASSVGAEDTGELFF. CDR3 in DNA: TGTGCCAGCAGCGTAGGGGCCGAAGACACCGGGGAGCTGTTTTTT.

This chain uses TRBV2 with TRBJ1-5; D is uncertain. V was cut by 4 bases and J by 5 bases, with 9 bases left in between. Germline CDR1 reads SNHLY; CDR2 reads FYNNEI. The CDR3 length is 13 residues. The CDR3 DNA reads TGTGCCAGCAGTGTTGACATCCATCAGCCCCAGCATTTT. It encodes CASSVDIHQPQHF.

The J gene is TRBJ2-4, the V gene TRBV6-2 or TRBV6-3; D gene ambiguous. Germline V gene lookup returns CDR1 MNHEY and CDR2 SVGEGT. The CDR3 totals 19 residues. Trimming stripped 2 bases from V and 1 base from J, with 21 bases between. This chain's CDR3 is CASSYSRLRKTTAKNIQYF. CDR3 nucleotide sequence: TGTGCCAGCAGTTACAGCCGTCTGAGGAAAACCACGGCCAAAAACATTCAGTACTTC.

In DNA form, the CDR3 reads TGTGCCAGCACCTTCCTAGCGGCCACAGATACGCAGTATTTT. Amino acid sequence: CASTFLAATDTQYF. The rearrangement joins TRBV2 to TRBJ2-3, with TRBD2 identical over 7 bases. Germline CDR1 is SNHLY and CDR2 is FYNNEI. Trimming removed 7 bases from V and 2 bases from J; junction bases left unmatched: 6. The CDR3 is 14 residues long.

This rearrangement joins TRBV12-5 to TRBJ2-7, with 10 bases lining up with TRBD2. Germline CDR1 reads LGHNT; CDR2 reads FRNRAP. This CDR3 region has 15 residues. V trimming: 8 bases; J trimming: 3 bases; junction bases outside the gene matches: 10. The chain's CDR3 is CASTNSGGQRYEQYF. The CDR3 region has the DNA TGTGCTAGTACAAATAGCGGGGGGCAACGCTACGAGCAGTACTTC.

This clone was seen more than once but under ten times. The chain uses TRBV7-9 and TRBJ1-2; TRBD1 is a possible D gene (5 bases). This CDR3 is built from 12 residues. V was trimmed by 5 bases and J by 5 bases, leaving 9 bases between them. The germline V gene encodes CDR1 SEHNR and CDR2 FQNEAQ (reference sequence). CDR3 sequence (DNA): TGTGCCAGCAGCCCAGGGACTTATGGCTACACCTTC. This sequence encodes CASSPGTYGYTF.

This clone was detected only once. This sequence joins TRBV29-1 and TRBJ1-1, with a tentative D call TRBD1 (6 bases). This CDR3 has 13 residues. V was cut by 4 bases and J by 1 base, with 10 bases left in between. Germline assignment: CDR1 SQVTM and CDR2 ANQGSEA. CDR3 bases: TGCAGCGTTGTCCGAGGGGGGAACACTGAAGCTTTCTTT. Protein: CSVVRGGNTEAFF.

The gene calls are TRBV2 and TRBJ1-2; perhaps TRBD1 as D (6 bases). CDR1 and CDR2 from the germline V gene are SNHLY and FYNNEI. The V and J ends lost 6 bases and 5 bases respectively, with 13 bases between them. CDR3 length: 13 amino acids. CDR3 in amino acids: CASRPGQRYGYTF. The CDR3 region has the DNA TGTGCCAGCAGGCCCGGACAGAGGTATGGCTACACCTTC.

The chain combines TRBV12-5 with TRBJ2-7; D uncertain. Germline CDR1 and CDR2: LGHNT and FRNRAP. The CDR3 loop spans 16 amino acids. Trimming left V 1 base short and J 5 bases short, with 18 bases between. CDR3: CASGLDWSKRIHEQYF. The CDR3 bases are TGTGCTAGTGGTTTGGACTGGTCAAAGAGAATCCACGAGCAGTACTTC.

This clone was counted ten times or more. The J gene is TRBJ2-3, the V gene TRBV19; D call uncertain. The V gene lost 4 bases and the J gene lost 2 bases, with 10 bases spanning the gap. Germline V gene sequence: CDR1 LNHDA, CDR2 SQIVND (reference sequence). The CDR3 consists of 14 residues. The CDR3 reads CASSSTVTTDTQYF. DNA of the CDR3: TGTGCCAGTAGTAGTACAGTTACCACAGATACGCAGTATTTT.

This clone is a singleton in its sample. The chain uses TRBV27 and TRBJ1-4; TRBD1 is a possible D gene (6 bases). The CDR3 sequence is 14 residues long. Trimming pared 3 bases from V and 5 bases from J, leaving 10 bases between. From germline, CDR1 is MNHEY and CDR2 SMNVEV (reference sequence). As DNA, the CDR3 is TGTGCCAGCAGTTTGTCCAGGGGCAATGAAAAACTGTTTTTT. As protein: CASSLSRGNEKLFF.

This chain links TRBV5-1 with TRBJ2-5, with D possibly matching TRBD2 (6 bases). V was cut by 4 bases and J by 5 bases, with 15 bases left in between. Germline loops: CDR1 SGHRS, CDR2 YFSETQ. The CDR3 consists of 14 residues. The CDR3 DNA reads TGCGCCAGCAGCGTGGGACGGGGGTTGGAGACCCAGTACTTC. This gives the protein CASSVGRGLETQYF.

The chain links TRBV5-1 to TRBJ2-1; 10 bases are shared with TRBD2. Germline V CDR1 and CDR2: SGHRS, YFSETQ. The trim removed 1 base at V and 3 bases at J, leaving 4 bases unmatched. The CDR3 extends over 16 amino acids. The CDR3 sequence is CASSLTSGTLYNEQFF. The CDR3 bases are TGCGCCAGCAGCTTGACTAGCGGGACTCTCTACAATGAGCAGTTCTTC.

The chain recombines TRBV9 with TRBJ1-1, with TRBD1 as a possible D gene (5 bases). CDR3 size: 14 residues. The germline V gene has CDR1 SGDLS and CDR2 YYNGEE. V lost 4 bases, J lost 1 base, and 11 bases lay in between. The CDR3 bases are TGTGCCAGCAGCCCCCGCAGGGAGAACACTGAAGCTTTCTTT. Protein sequence: CASSPRRENTEAFF.

The CDR3 DNA reads as TGTGCCAGCAGCACAACCGCGGCCCCCCGGCAGTACTTC. Translated: CASSTTAAPRQYF. The rearrangement uses TRBV28 and TRBJ2-7, with D uncertain. The V gene's germline CDR1 is MDHEN and CDR2 SYDVKM. This CDR3 comprises 13 residues. Trimming stripped 6 bases from V and 9 bases from J, with 18 bases between.

J is TRBJ2-1 and V is TRBV6-5; 7 nucleotides match TRBD1. There are 15 residues in the CDR3. CDR1 MNHEY and CDR2 SVGAGI come from the germline V gene. The V segment lost 6 bases and the J segment 4 bases; nucleotides outside the gene matches: 9. The CDR3 nucleotides are TGTGCCAGCAGAACCGACAGGGCCGCGTACAATGAGCAGTTCTTC. It translates to CASRTDRAAYNEQFF.

The chain links TRBV5-5 to TRBJ1-2; D is unresolved. This CDR3 has 14 amino acids. The V gene lost 5 bases and the J gene lost 0 bases, with 11 bases spanning the gap. The germline CDR1 and CDR2 sequences are SGHKS and YYEKEE (reference sequence). CDR3 region: CASRRRATNYGYTF. CDR3 nucleotide sequence: TGTGCCAGCAGACGAAGAGCTACTAACTATGGCTACACCTTC.

CDR3 DNA sequence: TGTGCGTCTAGTGAAACGAATAGCAATCAGCCCCAGCATTTT. Protein product: CASSETNSNQPQHF. This chain joins TRBV2 and TRBJ1-5, with D uncertain. From germline, CDR1 is SNHLY and CDR2 FYNNEI. The length of the CDR3 is 14 residues. Looking up the rest from reference TRBV2 and TRBJ1-5 gives the full variable domain: EPEVTQTPSHQVTQMGQEVILRCVPISNHLYFYWYRQILGQKVEFLVSFYNNEISEKSEIFDDQFSVERPDGSNFTLKIRSTKLEDSAMYFCASSETNSNQPQHFGDGTRLSIL.

The genes are TRBV5-1 and TRBJ2-1; maybe TRBD2 (6 bases). CDR1 and CDR2 from the germline V gene are SGHRS and YFSETQ. This CDR3 comprises 15 residues. Trimming took 3 bases from V and 2 from J, leaving 12 bases between them. The DNA for the CDR3 is TGCGCCAGCAGCTCCGGGAGCTGGACCTACAATGAGCAGTTCTTC. Protein sequence: CASSSGSWTYNEQFF.

The J gene is TRBJ1-2, the V gene TRBV5-4; D is possibly TRBD1 (6 bases). This CDR3 spans 15 amino acids. Germline V gene lookup returns CDR1 SGHNT and CDR2 YYREEE (reference sequence). Trimming took off 4 bases at V and 2 bases at J, with 15 bases between the two ends. CDR3 residues: CASSPKDSTNYGYTF. In DNA, the CDR3 is TGTGCCAGCAGCCCAAAGGACAGCACCAACTATGGCTACACCTTC.